These 18 T cell receptor beta chains were all obtained from the same sample, sequenced in a study of blood T cell repertoires in COVID-19. Clones were read by immunoSEQ multiplex PCR, and TCRdb kept only the in-frame ones, dropping some. Found here are a few hundred thousand clones, roughly nine tenths of them singletons; the top ten hold 6.2%. Specimen: peripheral blood. These receptors all come from a man aged 60 to 69 with acute or convalescent COVID-19.

Only one count was recorded for this clone. J is TRBJ1-4 and V is TRBV7-8, with D perhaps TRBD1 (6 bases). This CDR3 comprises 15 residues. The V and J ends lost 4 bases and 8 bases respectively, with 17 bases between them. Germline values: CDR1 SGHVS, CDR2 FQNEAQ. CDR3 in amino acids: CASSSDPGVGEKLFF. In nucleotides, the CDR3 is TGTGCCAGCAGCTCAGACCCAGGGGTGGGAGAAAAACTGTTTTTT.

This clone was seen just once. This chain joins TRBV28 and TRBJ1-5; 9 bases line up with TRBD1. V gave up 6 bases and J gave up 6 bases; unmatched junction bases: 9. The CDR3 loop spans 15 amino acids. In germline, CDR1 is MDHEN, CDR2 SYDVKM. CDR3 bases: TGTGCCAGCAGAGAACAGGGGGCACGCACTCAGCCCCAGCATTTT. Residues: CASREQGARTQPQHF.

Only one count was recorded for this clone. The rearrangement joins TRBV4-3 to TRBJ2-2; no clear D. Germline CDR1 reads LGHNA; CDR2 reads YSLEER. V lost 0 bases and J lost 3, with 8 bases in between. The length of the CDR3 is 15 residues. The CDR3 region has the DNA TGCGCCAGCAGCCAAGATGTGGGCTACACCGGGGAGCTGTTTTTT. Its protein is CASSQDVGYTGELFF.

The chain links TRBV7-9 to TRBJ2-1; TRBD1 might be the D (5 bases). Trimming removed 0 bases at V and 10 bases at J, with 19 bases between. The CDR3 has 16 amino acids. In germline, CDR1 is SEHNR, CDR2 FQNEAQ (reference sequence). The CDR3 reads CASSLAPLLGRAEQFF. Written as DNA, the CDR3 is TGTGCCAGCAGCTTAGCGCCCCTACTTGGCAGGGCAGAGCAGTTCTTC.

The rearrangement uses TRBV7-2 and TRBJ1-1; D is perhaps TRBD1 (6 bases). Per the germline V gene, CDR1 is SGHTA and CDR2 is FQGNSA. The V end was cut by 3 bases, the J end by 10 bases, with 15 bases between. The CDR3 is 13 residues long. The CDR3 sequence is CASSLSGTGIAFF. The CDR3 coding sequence is TGTGCCAGCAGCTTGTCCGGAACAGGGATAGCTTTCTTT.

The chain has TRBV9 and TRBJ2-1; 8 bases align to TRBD2. This CDR3 is built from 14 residues. The V gene's germline CDR1 is SGDLS and CDR2 YYNGEE. The V segment lost 4 bases and the J segment 9 bases; nucleotides outside the gene matches: 9. The CDR3 DNA is TGTGCCAGCAGCTCCCGGGGGGGGGCCAGTGAGCAGTTCTTC. Amino acid sequence: CASSSRGGASEQFF.

The rearrangement joins TRBV11-2 to TRBJ2-7, with D possibly TRBD2 on 6 matching bases. V dropped 5 bases and J dropped 2 bases, with 16 bases sitting between them. Germline V gene data show CDR1 as SGHAT and CDR2 as FQNNGV. There are 15 residues in the CDR3. CDR3 DNA: TGTGCCAGCAGCCCCGGGGTAGCGGCCACCTACGAGCAGTACTTC. Its translation is CASSPGVAATYEQYF.

The chain carries TRBV4-2 and TRBJ2-5, with TRBD2 identical over 7 bases. V lost 0 bases, J lost 5 bases, and 15 bases stayed unmatched. The germline CDR1 and CDR2 sequences are LGHNA and YNFKEQ. The CDR3 sequence is 18 residues long. The CDR3 bases are TGTGCCAGCAGCCAAGATCTACGAGCGGGACCGGAATGGGAGACCCAGTACTTC. Translating it yields CASSQDLRAGPEWETQYF.

This clone was seen a few times. The same CDR3 also results from other DNA sequences found in this sample. V is TRBV28 and J is TRBJ2-7; TRBD1 matches 10 bases. The CDR3 runs to 16 residues. The V gene end was trimmed by 3 bases and the J gene end by 0 bases; junction bases not matched to a gene: 5. From germline, CDR1 is MDHEN and CDR2 SYDVKM. This CDR3 is CASSFAGTGVSYEQYF. CDR3 DNA: TGTGCCAGCAGTTTTGCCGGGACAGGGGTCTCCTACGAGCAGTACTTC.

This chain links TRBV27 with TRBJ1-5; D is undetermined. CDR3 size: 16 residues. V lost 6 bases to trimming and J lost 0 bases, with 15 bases between them. From germline, CDR1 is MNHEY and CDR2 SMNVEV (reference sequence). The CDR3 spells CASSMSVCYSNQPQHF. CDR3 DNA: TGTGCCAGCAGCATGTCCGTCTGCTATAGCAATCAGCCCCAGCATTTT.

The chain employs TRBV11-3 and TRBJ2-7, with TRBD1 as a possible D gene (6 bases). Per the germline V gene, CDR1 is SGHNT and CDR2 is YENEEA. The CDR3 covers 12 residues. V lost 5 bases, J lost 4 bases, and 9 bases lay in between. The CDR3 is CASSITGYEQYF. DNA of the CDR3: TGTGCCAGCAGCATAACAGGGTACGAGCAGTACTTC.

The chain is built from TRBV28 and TRBJ1-5, with D maybe TRBD1 (5 bases). V was trimmed by 5 bases and J by 0 bases, leaving 14 bases between them. The CDR3 runs to 16 residues. Per the germline V gene, CDR1 is MDHEN and CDR2 is SYDVKM. The CDR3: CASSETVGYSNQPQHF. The CDR3 DNA reads TGTGCCAGCAGTGAGACAGTGGGGTATAGCAATCAGCCCCAGCATTTT. Full variable domain (remainder filled in from reference TRBV28 and TRBJ1-5): DVKVTQSSRYLVKRTGEKVFLECVQDMDHENMFWYRQDPGLGLRLIYFSYDVKMKEKGDIPEGYSVSREKKERFSLILESASTNQTSMYLCASSETVGYSNQPQHFGDGTRLSIL.

This sequence joins TRBV7-2 and TRBJ2-7, with D perhaps TRBD2 (5 bases). Germline V gives CDR1 SGHTA, CDR2 FQGNSA. V shed 2 bases and J shed 6 bases, with 14 bases lying between them. The CDR3 is 14 residues long. This CDR3 is CASSLSGTSGEQYF. In nucleotides, the CDR3 is TGTGCCAGCAGCTTATCGGGCACCAGCGGCGAGCAGTACTTC.

This clone was seen only a few times. The chain joins TRBV9 to TRBJ2-7; 8 bases map to TRBD1. V shed 3 bases, J shed 7 bases, and the junction held 9 bases outside the gene matches. The length of the CDR3 is 14 residues. Germline V gene sequence: CDR1 SGDLS, CDR2 YYNGEE. The CDR3 spells CASSAPGQAGEQYF. The DNA of the CDR3 is TGTGCCAGCAGCGCTCCGGGACAGGCTGGGGAGCAGTACTTC.

The J gene is TRBJ1-3, the V gene TRBV5-1; D is ambiguous. This CDR3 spans 16 amino acids. V was trimmed by 0 bases and J by 0 bases, leaving 10 bases between them. Per the germline V gene, CDR1 is SGHRS and CDR2 is YFSETQ. CDR3 sequence: CASSLEVSGSGNTIYF. In DNA form, the CDR3 reads TGCGCCAGCAGCTTGGAGGTTAGCGGCTCTGGAAACACCATATATTTT.

J is TRBJ1-3 and V is TRBV9, with D perhaps matching TRBD1 (5 bases). Germline V lookup: CDR1 SGDLS, CDR2 YYNGEE. Between the trimmed V and J ends, which lost 3 bases and 4 bases, there was a span of 14 bases. The CDR3 covers 15 residues. The CDR3 DNA sequence: TGTGCCAGCAGCGCTGGGGGGACGCTCGGAAACACCATATATTTT. This encodes CASSAGGTLGNTIYF.

This chain joins TRBV7-8 and TRBJ2-2; 10 bases fit TRBD2. Per the germline V gene, CDR1 is SGHVS and CDR2 is FQNEAQ. Trimming at V came to 0 bases and at J to 6 bases, leaving 4 bases not matched to a gene. CDR3 length equals 16 residues. CDR3 nucleotide sequence: TGTGCCAGCAGCTTAGCGCCTAGCGGGAGTGCCGGGGAGCTGTTTTTT. Amino acids: CASSLAPSGSAGELFF.

This CDR3 reads CASSRPSGRAHEQYF. CDR3 DNA sequence: TGTGCCAGCAGTAGGCCTAGCGGGAGGGCCCACGAGCAGTACTTC. J is TRBJ2-7 and V is TRBV6-2 or TRBV6-3, with 12 bases matching TRBD2. Germline CDR1 MNHEY, CDR2 SVGEGT. V gave up 5 bases and J gave up 5 bases; unmatched junction bases: 7. The CDR3 contains 15 residues.